This entry lists 12 T cell receptor beta chains sequenced from one sample in a study of cytomegalovirus exposure and HLA in healthy donors. PCR was performed using 60 Vbeta and 13 Jbeta primers. This table comes from immunoSEQ multiplex PCR, and its TCRdb copy is limited to in-frame clones, with some not included. Of approximately 200,000 clones listed, just over 75% are singletons. Sequenced: PBMCs. The source of these receptors is a man aged 25-45 years in good health and CMV-seronegative.

V gene TRBV11-2 combines with J gene TRBJ2-6; D is unresolved. CDR1 is SGHAT, CDR2 FQNNGV, per germline. Trimming shortened V by 5 bases and J by 4 bases, and 12 bases separated the two germline ends. This CDR3 has 15 residues. CDR3 DNA sequence: TGTGCCAGCAGCCATCTGAGGTTAGGGGCCAACGTCCTGACTTTC. Residues: CASSHLRLGANVLTF.

The chain employs TRBV6-4 and TRBJ2-3; a possible D gene is TRBD1 (6 bases). Germline values: CDR1 MRHNA, CDR2 SNTAGT. There are 13 residues in the CDR3. Trimming pared 4 bases from V and 9 bases from J, leaving 14 bases between. The CDR3 reads CASSGPFGGTQYF. CDR3 nucleotide sequence: TGTGCCAGCAGTGGCCCGTTTGGGGGCACGCAGTATTTT.

The V gene is TRBV25-1, the J gene TRBJ1-1, with D hard to call. Trimming took off 4 bases at V and 3 bases at J, with 6 bases between the two ends. This CDR3 spans 12 amino acids. Germline V gene sequence: CDR1 MGHDK, CDR2 SYGVNS. CDR3 DNA: TGTGCCAGCAGTGCCCGGGACACTGAAGCTTTCTTT. It codes for CASSARDTEAFF. The full variable domain, its missing parts supplied by reference TRBV25-1 and TRBJ1-1, is EADIYQTPRYLVIGTGKKITLECSQTMGHDKMYWYQQDPGMELHLIHYSYGVNSTEKGDLSSESTVSRIRTEHFPLTLESARPSHTSQYLCASSARDTEAFFGQGTRLTVV.

The chain couples TRBV4-2 to TRBJ1-5; TRBD1 agrees at 10 bases. The CDR3 is 14 residues long. Per the germline V gene, CDR1 is LGHNA and CDR2 is YNFKEQ. The V and J ends lost 7 bases and 7 bases, in that order; junction bases with no gene match: 7. The CDR3 here is CASTQGTGAQPQHF. In DNA form, the CDR3 reads TGTGCCAGCACACAAGGGACAGGGGCGCAGCCCCAGCATTTT.

J is TRBJ2-5 and V is TRBV5-1; tentatively, D is TRBD2 (5 bases). The CDR3 runs to 14 residues. Germline CDR1 and CDR2: SGHRS and YFSETQ. The V end lost 1 base, the J end lost 2 bases, and 9 bases lay between the germline ends. CDR3 coding DNA: TGCGCCAGCAGCTTGTCACTAGATCAAGAGACCCAGTACTTC. Its protein product is CASSLSLDQETQYF.

This clone was recorded once. The chain uses TRBV7-2 and TRBJ2-3; D is ambiguous. Germline V gene data show CDR1 as SGHTA and CDR2 as FQGNSA. This CDR3 contains 13 residues. Trimming took 5 bases from V and 6 from J, leaving 12 bases between them. CDR3 DNA: TGTGCCAGCAGCCTTACTCCAATGGATACGCAGTATTTT. This gives the protein CASSLTPMDTQYF.

About this clone: The same CDR3 is also encoded by other DNA sequences in this sample. This sequence joins TRBV21-1 and TRBJ1-2; TRBD1 is the table's D call, not checked against the DNA. TRBV21-1 is described as a pseudogene. The CDR3 is 12 amino acids. The CDR3 nucleotides are TGTGCCAGCAGCAGAAACAGGTATGGCTACACCTTC. Translation gives CASSRNRYGYTF.

The chain uses TRBV11-3 and TRBJ2-1; D remains ambiguous. This CDR3 is 15 amino acids long. The ends were cut back, 0 bases at V and 8 bases at J, with 14 bases in the middle. Germline lookup yields CDR1 SGHNT and CDR2 YENEEA. As DNA, the CDR3 is TGTGCCAGCAGCTTAGAACTCTCCCGAAGCGATGAGCAGTTCTTC. Amino acids: CASSLELSRSDEQFF.

This rearrangement joins TRBV2 to TRBJ2-1, with a weak D call TRBD2 (5 bases). The CDR3 runs 14 residues. From germline, CDR1 is SNHLY and CDR2 FYNNEI. Trimming took off 7 bases at V and 0 bases at J, with 10 bases between the two ends. The CDR3 loop reads CASTGSASYNEQFF. The CDR3 coding sequence is TGTGCCAGCACCGGTAGCGCCTCCTACAATGAGCAGTTCTTC. The full variable domain, with the rest looked up from reference TRBV2 and TRBJ2-1, is EPEVTQTPSHQVTQMGQEVILRCVPISNHLYFYWYRQILGQKVEFLVSFYNNEISEKSEIFDDQFSVERPDGSNFTLKIRSTKLEDSAMYFCASTGSASYNEQFFGPGTRLTVL.

This chain joins TRBV27 and TRBJ2-5; D gene uncertain. Deletions cut 6 bases from V and 1 base from J, with 9 bases between. The CDR3 is 13 residues long. Germline V gives CDR1 MNHEY, CDR2 SMNVEV (reference sequence). CDR3 sequence: CASRRRLQETQYF. CDR3 DNA: TGTGCCAGCAGGCGGAGACTCCAAGAGACCCAGTACTTC.

This chain links TRBV4-1 with TRBJ2-4; no definite D call. This CDR3 comprises 15 residues. The ends were cut back, 1 base at V and 0 bases at J, with 7 bases in the middle. Germline assignment: CDR1 MGHRA and CDR2 YSYEKL. CDR3 in amino acids: CASSQVGVAKNIQYF. The CDR3 DNA reads as TGCGCCAGCAGCCAAGTAGGAGTAGCCAAAAACATTCAGTACTTC.

This clone was picked up one time. J is TRBJ2-7 and V is TRBV29-1; 9 nucleotides align to TRBD1. This CDR3 contains 15 residues. Germline assignment: CDR1 SQVTM and CDR2 ANQGSEA. Trimming removed 4 bases from V and 2 bases from J; junction bases left unmatched: 9. As DNA, the CDR3 is TGCAGCGTTGTTACCGGACAGGGGCCCACCTACGAGCAGTACTTC. Residues: CSVVTGQGPTYEQYF.